A selection of T cell receptor beta chains follows, all from one sample in a study of T cell repertoires in cytomegalovirus infection. The antigens for these receptors are not known. TCRdb analysed the reads with MiXCR anew, one entry per CDR3 protein. The sample records approximately 910,000 distinct CDR3 sequences, around 30% being singletons. Specimen: cultured CD8+ T cells from PBMCs, collected from culture after CMV antigen stimulation. These receptors were collected from a human donor in good health (CMV status not recorded). Some clones in this sample may be carry-over from other donors' samples. Each CDR3 is given with its conserved first and last residue. The D gene is left open where the match is weak. Size values are once, few and many counts, or a class for expanded clones, and some rows have none.

v_gene	abundance	j_gene	d_gene	CDR3nt	CDR3aa
TRBV19	.	TRBJ1-5	.	TGTGCCAGTAGGCACAGGAGCAATCAGCCCCAGCATTTT	CASRHRSNQPQHF
TRBV7-9	.	TRBJ2-5	.	TGTGCCAGCAGCTTAGCCATCTGGGGGGGCCGCCAAGAGACCCAGTACTTC	CASSLAIWGGRQETQYF
TRBV7-3	many	TRBJ2-2	.	TGTGCCAGCAGCTTACCGGGGCCCACCGGGGAGCTGTTTTTT	CASSLPGPTGELFF
TRBV12-3/TRBV12-4	few	TRBJ1-2	.	TGTGCCAGCTCCGTAAGCAGTACCGGCTACACCTTC	CASSVSSTGYTF
TRBV12-5	.	TRBJ1-1	.	TGTGCTAGTGGGGCTACGAAGATTGAAGCTTTCTTT	CASGATKIEAFF
TRBV7-9	.	TRBJ2-3	TRBD2	TGTGCCAGCAGCCCTAGACTAGCGGGGGATACAGATACGCAGTATTTT	CASSPRLAGDTDTQYF
TRBV28	few	TRBJ1-1	.	TGTGCCAGCAGTTTACGGCTCGCGGATGAAGCTTTCTTT	CASSLRLADEAFF
TRBV13	many	TRBJ1-1	TRBD1	TGTGCCAGCAGCGCCGGACAGGGAATGAACACTGAAGCTTTCTTT	CASSAGQGMNTEAFF
TRBV19	few	TRBJ1-2	.	TGTGCCAGTAGTATAACCACCTATGGCTACACCTTC	CASSITTYGYTF
TRBV7-9	few	TRBJ2-4	.	TGTGCCAGCAGCTTAGCAAAACAGGGAAACAAAAACATTCAGTACTTC	CASSLAKQGNKNIQYF
TRBV6-1	few	TRBJ2-1	.	TGTGCCAGCAGTGACAGAGTAGGTTACAATGAGCAGTTCTTC	CASSDRVGYNEQFF
TRBV27	.	TRBJ2-1	TRBD1	TGTGCCAGCAGTTGGGGACAGGGGAGTGAGCAGTTCTTC	CASSWGQGSEQFF
TRBV7-2	many	TRBJ2-1	.	TGTGCCAGCAGCCCCGACAACTACAATGAGCAGTTCTTC	CASSPDNYNEQFF